This TCR beta chain was documented in a study of control samples from healthy donors and cancer patients. Germline CDR1 SGHVS, CDR2 FNYEAQ. The V and J ends lost 4 bases and 5 bases respectively, with 12 bases between them. The CDR3 runs 14 residues. TCRdb keeps only in-frame clones here, not all; method: immunoSEQ multiplex PCR. The table lists roughly 100,000 clones, 83% of them singletons. Sequencing was carried out using blood. The chain employs TRBV7-6 and TRBJ2-1; D perhaps matches TRBD1 (5 bases). The sequence was obtained from a woman between 50 and 59 years old in good health. The CDR3 region has the DNA TGTGCCAGCAGCTCTTTAAGACAGAACAATGAGCAGTTCTTC. It specifies CASSSLRQNNEQFF.